Below are 14 T cell receptor beta chains sequenced from a single sample in a study of early T cells in non-severe SARS-CoV-2 infection. TCRdb independently ran MiXCR on the 5' RACE reads; one entry per CDR3 protein. The sample gives 70,000 to 85,000 distinct CDR3 sequences, about 5% of which show up once; under 8% is in the top ten. This specimen was whole blood, taken at baseline. These receptors all come from an adult who was a healthcare worker with PCR-confirmed SARS-CoV-2 infection or an uninfected control (not recorded which).

In this sample, this clonotype turned up many times. V and J are TRBV27 and TRBJ1-2; D ambiguous. Germline V gene sequence: CDR1 MNHEY, CDR2 SMNVEV (reference sequence). Between the trimmed V and J ends, which lost 5 bases and 5 bases, there was a span of 15 bases. The CDR3 is 14 residues long. The chain's CDR3 is CASSPYRASYGYTF. The DNA of the CDR3 is TGTGCCAGCAGTCCCTACCGGGCGTCGTATGGCTACACCTTC.

Many counts were recorded for this clonotype. This chain uses TRBV12-3 or TRBV12-4 with TRBJ2-7; no reliable D call. V shed 3 bases and J shed 2 bases, with 8 bases lying between them. This CDR3 has 13 residues. DNA for the CDR3: TGTGCCAGCAGTTTCGGTCGCGCCTACGAGCAGTACTTC. It codes for CASSFGRAYEQYF.

This clonotype was picked up many times. CDR3 region: CASRRGLSSYNEQFF. The CDR3 nucleotides read TGTGCCAGCAGGAGGGGTTTAAGCTCCTACAATGAGCAGTTCTTC. The rearrangement links TRBV6-1 to TRBJ2-1; the D gene could be TRBD1 or TRBD2 (5 bases each). The germline CDR1 and CDR2 sequences are MNHNS and SASEGT. The CDR3 runs to 15 residues. Trimming shortened V by 6 bases and J by 0 bases, and 12 bases separated the two germline ends.

This clonotype was recorded at least ten times. The rearrangement uses TRBV20-1 and TRBJ2-7; D is possibly TRBD1 (5 bases). The CDR3 consists of 13 residues. The V end lost 3 bases, the J end lost 2 bases, and 11 bases lay between the germline ends. Per germline, CDR1 DFQATT and CDR2 SNEGSKA (reference sequence). The CDR3 loop is CSASILGPYEQYF. In DNA, the CDR3 is TGCAGTGCTAGCATCCTGGGGCCCTACGAGCAGTACTTC.

A few counts support this clonotype. The rearrangement links TRBV28 to TRBJ2-7; a weak D match, TRBD1 (6 bases). This CDR3 spans 16 amino acids. Germline values: CDR1 MDHEN, CDR2 SYDVKM. Deletions cut 6 bases from V and 0 bases from J, with 18 bases between. CDR3 nucleotide sequence: TGTGCCAGCAGCCTAGACACAGGGTATCCCTCCTACGAGCAGTACTTC. Amino acid sequence: CASSLDTGYPSYEQYF.

This clonotype has just a few counts. The chain carries TRBV3-1 and TRBJ2-1; TRBD2 matches at 12 bases. After removal of 6 bases from V and 9 bases from J, the junction contained 9 bases not matched to a gene. The CDR3 covers 15 residues. Per germline, CDR1 LGHDT and CDR2 YNNKEL (reference sequence). The CDR3 sequence: CASSRLAGGQGEQFF. Written as DNA, the CDR3 is TGTGCCAGCAGTCGTCTAGCGGGAGGGCAAGGTGAGCAGTTCTTC.

This clonotype was counted many times. This CDR3 is CSANFQANTEAFF. The DNA of the CDR3 is TGCAGTGCTAATTTTCAGGCGAACACTGAAGCTTTCTTT. The chain has TRBV20-1 and TRBJ1-1; D not resolved. This CDR3 is built from 13 residues. Germline loops: CDR1 DFQATT, CDR2 SNEGSKA (reference sequence). V was trimmed by 4 bases and J by 1 base, leaving 10 bases between them.

This clonotype has only a few counts. V and J are TRBV6-2 or TRBV6-3 and TRBJ2-5, with TRBD2 as a possible D gene (5 bases). There are 14 residues in the CDR3. The V gene's germline CDR1 is MNHEY and CDR2 SVGEGT. With 7 bases removed from V and 5 bases from J, the gap between germline ends came to 17 bases. CDR3 bases: TGTGCCAGCATGGTGGAGGTAGCAGCGGAGACCCAGTACTTC. Translating gives CASMVEVAAETQYF.

This chain connects TRBV7-9 to TRBJ2-5; TRBD2 matches 9 bases. V lost 2 bases, J lost 4 bases, and 5 bases stayed unmatched. Germline V lookup: CDR1 SEHNR, CDR2 FQNEAQ (reference sequence). There are 15 residues in the CDR3. The CDR3 DNA follows: TGTGCCAGCAGCTTATCGCTAGCGGGATTAGAGACCCAGTACTTC. It translates to CASSLSLAGLETQYF.

Only a few counts were recorded for this clonotype. The V call is TRBV6-1, the J call TRBJ1-1, with D hard to call. V lost 2 bases and J 3 bases, leaving 7 bases between the germline ends. The length of the CDR3 is 13 residues. Germline V CDR1 and CDR2: MNHNS, SASEGT. The CDR3 nucleotides are TGTGCCAGCAGTGAAACAAGATACACTGAAGCTTTCTTT. It specifies CASSETRYTEAFF.

The genes are TRBV18 and TRBJ2-1; 10 bases fit TRBD2. The V and J ends lost 2 bases and 8 bases, in that order; junction bases with no gene match: 9. In germline, CDR1 is KGHSH, CDR2 LQKENI. The CDR3 is 16 amino acids. CDR3 nucleotide sequence: TGTGCCAGCTCACCAGTGGCTAGCGGGAGTCACTATGAGCAGTTCTTC. Its protein is CASSPVASGSHYEQFF. The variable domain in full, completed from reference TRBV18 and TRBJ2-1, reads NAGVMQNPRHLVRRRGQEARLRCSPMKGHSHVYWYRQLPEEGLKFMVYLQKENIIDESGMPKERFSAEFPKEGPSILRIQQVVRGDSAAYFCASSPVASGSHYEQFFGPGTRLTVL.

This clonotype was observed at least ten times. The genes are TRBV18 and TRBJ2-4; 7 nucleotides agree with TRBD1. The J segment lost 8 bases and the V segment lost 2 bases, leaving 12 bases of the junction unmatched. Germline loops: CDR1 KGHSH, CDR2 LQKENI. This CDR3 contains 16 residues. In nucleotides, the CDR3 is TGTGCCAGCTCACCAAGGACAGGACTTAGGGGAGACATTCAGTACTTC. Translation gives CASSPRTGLRGDIQYF.

This clonotype was detected ten times or more. This sequence joins TRBV2 and TRBJ2-1; 7 bases fit TRBD1. V shed 3 bases and J 2 bases; nucleotides not matched to a gene: 4. Looked up from germline, CDR1 is SNHLY and CDR2 is FYNNEI. This CDR3 is built from 15 residues. The CDR3 DNA sequence: TGTGCCAGCAGTGAGTACAGGGGAGCCTACAATGAGCAGTTCTTC. The encoded protein is CASSEYRGAYNEQFF.

This clonotype was observed at least ten times. CDR3 coding DNA: TGTGCCAGCAGCTCCCCTACGGCGGGGGGCACAGATACGCAGTATTTT. Translation: CASSSPTAGGTDTQYF. The chain is built from TRBV5-5 and TRBJ2-3; 7 nucleotides line up with TRBD2. With V trimmed by 3 bases and J by 1 base, 8 bases remained unmatched. From germline, CDR1 is SGHKS and CDR2 YYEKEE (reference sequence). The CDR3 totals 16 residues.